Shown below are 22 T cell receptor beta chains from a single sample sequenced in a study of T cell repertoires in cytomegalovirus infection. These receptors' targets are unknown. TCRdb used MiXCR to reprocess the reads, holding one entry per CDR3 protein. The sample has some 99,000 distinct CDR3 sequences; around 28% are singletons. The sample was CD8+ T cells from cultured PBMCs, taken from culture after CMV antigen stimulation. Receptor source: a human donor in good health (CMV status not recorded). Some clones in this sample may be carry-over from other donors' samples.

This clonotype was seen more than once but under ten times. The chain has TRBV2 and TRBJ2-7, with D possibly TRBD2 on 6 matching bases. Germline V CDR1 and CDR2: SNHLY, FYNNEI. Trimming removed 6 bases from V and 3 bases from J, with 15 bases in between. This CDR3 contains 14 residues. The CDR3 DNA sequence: TGTGCCAGCAGGGACCCCCGGGAGTTCTACGAGCAGTACTTC. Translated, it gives CASRDPREFYEQYF.

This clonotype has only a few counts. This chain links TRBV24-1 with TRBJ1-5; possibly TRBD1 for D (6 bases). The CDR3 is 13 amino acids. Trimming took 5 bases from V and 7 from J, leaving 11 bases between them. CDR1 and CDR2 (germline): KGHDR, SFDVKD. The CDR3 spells CATSAGGSQPQHF. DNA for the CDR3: TGTGCCACCAGTGCTGGGGGCAGCCAGCCCCAGCATTTT.

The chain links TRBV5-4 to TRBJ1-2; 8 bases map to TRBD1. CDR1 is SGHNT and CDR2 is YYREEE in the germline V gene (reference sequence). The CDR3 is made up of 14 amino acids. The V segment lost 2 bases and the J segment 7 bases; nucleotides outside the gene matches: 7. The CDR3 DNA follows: TGTGCCAGCAGCTTAACTGGACAGGGCGCTGGCTACACCTTC. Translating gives CASSLTGQGAGYTF.

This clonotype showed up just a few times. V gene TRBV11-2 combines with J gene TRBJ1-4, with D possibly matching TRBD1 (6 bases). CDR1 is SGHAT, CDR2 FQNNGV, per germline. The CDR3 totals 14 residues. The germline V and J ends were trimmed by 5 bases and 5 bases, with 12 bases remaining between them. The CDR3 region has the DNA TGTGCCAGCAGCCCCATGAGGGGGAATGAAAAACTGTTTTTT. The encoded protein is CASSPMRGNEKLFF.

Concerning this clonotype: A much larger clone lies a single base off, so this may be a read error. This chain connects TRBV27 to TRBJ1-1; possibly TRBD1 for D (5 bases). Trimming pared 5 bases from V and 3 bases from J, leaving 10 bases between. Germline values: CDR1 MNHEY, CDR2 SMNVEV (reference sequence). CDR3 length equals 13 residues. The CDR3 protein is CASSPGGDTEAFF. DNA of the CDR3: TGTGCCAGCAGTCCGGGAGGGGACACTGAAGCTTTCTTT.

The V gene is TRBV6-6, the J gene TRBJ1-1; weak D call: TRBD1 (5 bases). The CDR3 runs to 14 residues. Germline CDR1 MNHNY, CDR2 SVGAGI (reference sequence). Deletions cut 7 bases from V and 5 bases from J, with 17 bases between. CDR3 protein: CASTLRKGNTEAFF. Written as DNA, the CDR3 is TGTGCCAGCACTTTACGGAAGGGGAATACTGAAGCTTTCTTT.

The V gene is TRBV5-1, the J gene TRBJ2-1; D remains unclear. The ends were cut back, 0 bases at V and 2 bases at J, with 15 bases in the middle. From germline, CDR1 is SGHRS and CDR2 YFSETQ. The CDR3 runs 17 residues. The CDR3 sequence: CASSLELGLSTYNEQFF. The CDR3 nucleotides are TGCGCCAGCAGCTTGGAATTAGGCCTATCTACCTACAATGAGCAGTTCTTC.

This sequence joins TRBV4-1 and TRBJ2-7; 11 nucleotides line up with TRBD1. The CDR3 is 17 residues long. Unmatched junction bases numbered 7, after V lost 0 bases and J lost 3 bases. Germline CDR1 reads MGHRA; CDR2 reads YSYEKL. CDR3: CASSQEGTGGGYYEQYF. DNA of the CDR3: TGCGCCAGCAGCCAAGAAGGGACAGGGGGGGGTTACTACGAGCAGTACTTC.

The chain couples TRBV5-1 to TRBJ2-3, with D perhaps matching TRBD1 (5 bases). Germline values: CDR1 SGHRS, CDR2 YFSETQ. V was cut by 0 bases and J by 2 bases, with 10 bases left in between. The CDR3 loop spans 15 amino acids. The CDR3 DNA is TGCGCCAGCAGCTTGGTTGACAGATACACAGATACGCAGTATTTT. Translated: CASSLVDRYTDTQYF.

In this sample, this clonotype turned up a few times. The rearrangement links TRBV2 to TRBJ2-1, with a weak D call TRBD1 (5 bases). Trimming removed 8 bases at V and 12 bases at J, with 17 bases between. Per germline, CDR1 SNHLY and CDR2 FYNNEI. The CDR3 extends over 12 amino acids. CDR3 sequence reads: CASRFIQEGQFF. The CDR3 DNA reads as TGTGCCAGCCGCTTTATACAGGAAGGGCAGTTCTTC.

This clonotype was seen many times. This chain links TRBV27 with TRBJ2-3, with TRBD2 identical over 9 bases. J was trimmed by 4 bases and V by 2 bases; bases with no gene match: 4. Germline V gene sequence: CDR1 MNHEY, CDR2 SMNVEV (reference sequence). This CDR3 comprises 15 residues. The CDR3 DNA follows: TGTGCCAGCAGTTTAGGGGGACTAGCTCCAGATACGCAGTATTTT. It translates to CASSLGGLAPDTQYF.

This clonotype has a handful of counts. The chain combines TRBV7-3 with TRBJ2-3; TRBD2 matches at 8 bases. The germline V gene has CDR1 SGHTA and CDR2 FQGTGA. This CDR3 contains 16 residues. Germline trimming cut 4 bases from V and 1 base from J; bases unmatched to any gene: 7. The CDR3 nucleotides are TGTGCCAGCAGCTCGCCGGGGGGGACTGGCACAGATACGCAGTATTTT. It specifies CASSSPGGTGTDTQYF.

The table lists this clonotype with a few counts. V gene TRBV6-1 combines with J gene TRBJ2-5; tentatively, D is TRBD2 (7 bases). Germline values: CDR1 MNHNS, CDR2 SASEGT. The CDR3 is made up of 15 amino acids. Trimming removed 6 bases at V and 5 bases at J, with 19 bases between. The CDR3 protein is CASSRAGAPRETQYF. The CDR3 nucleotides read TGTGCCAGCAGCCGGGCGGGGGCCCCTCGGGAGACCCAGTACTTC.

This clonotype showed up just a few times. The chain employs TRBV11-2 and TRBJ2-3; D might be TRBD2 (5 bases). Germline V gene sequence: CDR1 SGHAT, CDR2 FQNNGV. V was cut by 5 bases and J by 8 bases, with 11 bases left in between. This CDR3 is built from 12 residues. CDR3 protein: CASSPPAGTQYF. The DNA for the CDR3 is TGTGCCAGCAGCCCACCGGCGGGTACGCAGTATTTT.

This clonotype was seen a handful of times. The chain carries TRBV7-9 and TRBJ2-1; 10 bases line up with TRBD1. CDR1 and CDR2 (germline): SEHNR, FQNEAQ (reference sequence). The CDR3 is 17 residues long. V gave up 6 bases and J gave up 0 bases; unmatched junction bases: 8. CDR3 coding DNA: TGTGCCAGCAGGGGGACAGGGGCGGGGAGCTCCTACAATGAGCAGTTCTTC. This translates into CASRGTGAGSSYNEQFF.

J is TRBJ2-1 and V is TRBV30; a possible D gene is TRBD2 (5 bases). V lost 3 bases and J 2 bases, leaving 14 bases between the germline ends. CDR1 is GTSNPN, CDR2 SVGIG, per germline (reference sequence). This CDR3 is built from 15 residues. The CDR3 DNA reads TGTGCCTGGAGGGAGTGGGGAGTCGCCTACAATGAGCAGTTCTTC. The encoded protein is CAWREWGVAYNEQFF.

CDR3 nucleotide sequence: TGTGCCAGCAGCTCGGGACGTGGCTCCTACGAGCAGTACGTC. Protein product: CASSSGRGSYEQYV. The rearrangement joins TRBV7-2 to TRBJ2-7; D tentatively reads TRBD1 or TRBD2 (5 bases each). The CDR3 extends over 14 amino acids. CDR1 SGHTA and CDR2 FQGNSA come from the germline V gene. Between the trimmed V and J ends, which lost 4 bases and 0 bases, there was a span of 10 bases.

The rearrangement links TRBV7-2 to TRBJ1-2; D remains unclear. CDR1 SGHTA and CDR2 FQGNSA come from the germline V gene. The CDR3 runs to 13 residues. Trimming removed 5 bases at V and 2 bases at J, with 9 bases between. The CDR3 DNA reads TGTGCCAGCAGCCGAGCGGTGAACTATGGCTACACCTTC. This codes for CASSRAVNYGYTF.

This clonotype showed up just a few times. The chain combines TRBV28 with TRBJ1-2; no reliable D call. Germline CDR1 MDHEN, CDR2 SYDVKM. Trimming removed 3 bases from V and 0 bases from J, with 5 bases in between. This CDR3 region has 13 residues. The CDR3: CASSFPANYGYTF. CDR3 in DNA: TGTGCCAGCAGTTTCCCAGCTAACTATGGCTACACCTTC.

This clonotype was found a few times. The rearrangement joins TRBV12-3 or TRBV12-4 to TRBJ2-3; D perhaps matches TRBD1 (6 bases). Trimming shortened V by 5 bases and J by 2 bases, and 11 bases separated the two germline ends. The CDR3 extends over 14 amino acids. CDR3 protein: CASSQRDTTDTQYF. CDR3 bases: TGTGCCAGCAGTCAAAGGGACACCACAGATACGCAGTATTTT.

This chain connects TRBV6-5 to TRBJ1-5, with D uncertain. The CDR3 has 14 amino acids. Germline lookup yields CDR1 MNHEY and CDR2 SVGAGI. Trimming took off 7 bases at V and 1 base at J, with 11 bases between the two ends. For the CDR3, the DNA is TGTGCCAGCAAAGGCAGTCGGAGCAATCAGCCCCAGCATTTT. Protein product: CASKGSRSNQPQHF.

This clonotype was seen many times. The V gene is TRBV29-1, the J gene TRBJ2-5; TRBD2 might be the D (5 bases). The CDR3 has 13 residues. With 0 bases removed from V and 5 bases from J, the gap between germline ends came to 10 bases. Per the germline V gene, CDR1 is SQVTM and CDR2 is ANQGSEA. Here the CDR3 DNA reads TGCAGCGTTGAAGAGGAGACGGGGGAGACCCAGTACTTC. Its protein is CSVEEETGETQYF.